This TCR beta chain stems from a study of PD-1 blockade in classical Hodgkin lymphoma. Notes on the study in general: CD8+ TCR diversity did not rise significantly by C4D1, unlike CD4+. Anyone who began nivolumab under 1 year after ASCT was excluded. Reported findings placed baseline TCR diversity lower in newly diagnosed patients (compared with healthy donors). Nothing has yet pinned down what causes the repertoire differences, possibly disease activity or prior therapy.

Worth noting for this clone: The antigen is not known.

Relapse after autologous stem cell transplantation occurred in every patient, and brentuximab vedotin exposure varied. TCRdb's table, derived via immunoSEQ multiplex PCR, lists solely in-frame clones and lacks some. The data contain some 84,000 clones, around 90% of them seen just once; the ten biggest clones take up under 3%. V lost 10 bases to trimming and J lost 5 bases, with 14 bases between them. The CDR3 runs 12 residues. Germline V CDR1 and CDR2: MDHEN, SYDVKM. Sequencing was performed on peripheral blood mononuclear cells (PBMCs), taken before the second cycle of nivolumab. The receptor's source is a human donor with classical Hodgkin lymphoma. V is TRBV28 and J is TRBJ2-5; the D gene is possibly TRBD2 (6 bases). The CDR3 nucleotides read TGTGCCATCCCGGAGGGGAAGGAGACCCAGTACTTC. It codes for CAIPEGKETQYF.